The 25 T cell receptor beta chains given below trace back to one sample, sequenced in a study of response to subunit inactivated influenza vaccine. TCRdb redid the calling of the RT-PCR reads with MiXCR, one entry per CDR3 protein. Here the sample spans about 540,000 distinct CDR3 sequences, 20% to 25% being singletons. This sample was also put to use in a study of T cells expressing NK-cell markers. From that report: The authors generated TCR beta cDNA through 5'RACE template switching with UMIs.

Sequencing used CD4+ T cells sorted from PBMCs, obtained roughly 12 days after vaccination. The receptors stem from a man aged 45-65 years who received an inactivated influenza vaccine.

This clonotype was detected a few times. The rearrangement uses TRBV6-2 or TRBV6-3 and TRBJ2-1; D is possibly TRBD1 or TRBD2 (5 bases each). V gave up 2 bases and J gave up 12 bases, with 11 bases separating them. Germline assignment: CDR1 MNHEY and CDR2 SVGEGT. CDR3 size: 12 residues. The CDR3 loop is CASSYVGEVQFF. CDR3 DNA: TGTGCCAGCAGTTACGTGGGGGAAGTGCAGTTCTTC.

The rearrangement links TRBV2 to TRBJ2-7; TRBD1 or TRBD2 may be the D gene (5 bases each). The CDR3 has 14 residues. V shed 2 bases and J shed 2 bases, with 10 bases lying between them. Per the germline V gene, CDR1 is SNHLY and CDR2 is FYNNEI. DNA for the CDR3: TGTGCCAGCAGTGAATCGGGGCCGCCCTACGAGCAGTACTTC. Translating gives CASSESGPPYEQYF.

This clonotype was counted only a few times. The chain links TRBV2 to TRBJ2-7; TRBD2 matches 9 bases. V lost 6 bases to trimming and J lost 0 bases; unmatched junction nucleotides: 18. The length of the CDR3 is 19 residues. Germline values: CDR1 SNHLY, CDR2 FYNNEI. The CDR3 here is CASSPVFLAGGSDSYEQYF. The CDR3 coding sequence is TGTGCCAGCAGCCCAGTTTTTTTGGCGGGAGGGTCCGACTCCTACGAGCAGTACTTC.

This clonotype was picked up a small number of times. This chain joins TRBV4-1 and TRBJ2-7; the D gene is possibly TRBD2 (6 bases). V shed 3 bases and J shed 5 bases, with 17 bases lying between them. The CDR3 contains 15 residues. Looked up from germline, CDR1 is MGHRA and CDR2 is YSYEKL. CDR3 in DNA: TGCGCCAGCAGCCAGCAACGCGGGGTCTTTCACGAGCAGTACTTC. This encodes CASSQQRGVFHEQYF.

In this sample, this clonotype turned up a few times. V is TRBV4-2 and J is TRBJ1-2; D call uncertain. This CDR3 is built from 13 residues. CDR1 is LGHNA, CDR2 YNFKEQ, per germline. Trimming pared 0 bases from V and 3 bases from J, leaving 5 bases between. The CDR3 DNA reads TGTGCCAGCAGCCAAGACATTTACTATGGCTACACCTTC. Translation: CASSQDIYYGYTF.

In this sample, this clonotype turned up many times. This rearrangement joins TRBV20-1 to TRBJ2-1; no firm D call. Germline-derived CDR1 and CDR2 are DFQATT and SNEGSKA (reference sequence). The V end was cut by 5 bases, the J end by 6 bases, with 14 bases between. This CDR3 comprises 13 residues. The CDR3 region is CSAPRLVGNEQFF. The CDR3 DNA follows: TGCAGTGCTCCACGATTAGTAGGCAATGAGCAGTTCTTC.

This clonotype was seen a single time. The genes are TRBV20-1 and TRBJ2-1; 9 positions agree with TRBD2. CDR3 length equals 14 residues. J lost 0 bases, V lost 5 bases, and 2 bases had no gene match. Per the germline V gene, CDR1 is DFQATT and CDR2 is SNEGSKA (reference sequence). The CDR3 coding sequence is TGCAGTGCTGTTAGCGGGAGCTCCTACAATGAGCAGTTCTTC. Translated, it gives CSAVSGSSYNEQFF.

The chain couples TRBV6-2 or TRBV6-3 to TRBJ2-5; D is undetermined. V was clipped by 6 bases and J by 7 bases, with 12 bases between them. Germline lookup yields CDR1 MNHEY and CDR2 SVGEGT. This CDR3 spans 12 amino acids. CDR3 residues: CASSTTVGTQYF. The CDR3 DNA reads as TGTGCCAGCAGCACAACTGTGGGGACCCAGTACTTC.

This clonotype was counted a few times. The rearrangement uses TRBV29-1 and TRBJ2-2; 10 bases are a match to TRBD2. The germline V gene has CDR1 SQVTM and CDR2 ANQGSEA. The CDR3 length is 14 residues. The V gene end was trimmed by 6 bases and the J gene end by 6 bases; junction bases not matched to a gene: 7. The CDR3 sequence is CSVQREGRAGELFF. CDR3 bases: TGCAGCGTGCAGCGGGAGGGCCGGGCCGGGGAGCTGTTTTTT.

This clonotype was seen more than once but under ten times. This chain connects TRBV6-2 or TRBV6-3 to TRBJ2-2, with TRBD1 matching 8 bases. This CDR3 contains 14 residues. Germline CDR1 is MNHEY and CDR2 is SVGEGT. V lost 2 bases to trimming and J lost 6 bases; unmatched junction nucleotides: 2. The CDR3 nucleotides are TGTGCCAGCAGTTACCTACAGGGGGCCGGGGAGCTGTTTTTT. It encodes CASSYLQGAGELFF.

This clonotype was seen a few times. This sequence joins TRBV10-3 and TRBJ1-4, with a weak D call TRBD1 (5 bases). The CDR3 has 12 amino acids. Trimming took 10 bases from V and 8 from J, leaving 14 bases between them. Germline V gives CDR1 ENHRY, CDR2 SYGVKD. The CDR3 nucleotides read TGTGCCACCCGCAGGGCAAGGGAAAAACTGTTTTTT. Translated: CATRRAREKLFF.

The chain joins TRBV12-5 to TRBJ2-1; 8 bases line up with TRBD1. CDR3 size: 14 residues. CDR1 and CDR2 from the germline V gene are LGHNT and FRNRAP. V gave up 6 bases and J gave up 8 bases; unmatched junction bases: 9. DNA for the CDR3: TGTGCTAGTGGGCCCGGACAGGGCGGAGATGAGCAGTTCTTC. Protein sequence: CASGPGQGGDEQFF. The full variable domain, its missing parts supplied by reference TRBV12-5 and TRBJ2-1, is DARVTQTPRHKVTEMGQEVTMRCQPILGHNTVFWYRQTMMQGLELLAYFRNRAPLDDSGMPKDRFSAEMPDATLATLKIQPSEPRDSAVYFCASGPGQGGDEQFFGPGTRLTVL.

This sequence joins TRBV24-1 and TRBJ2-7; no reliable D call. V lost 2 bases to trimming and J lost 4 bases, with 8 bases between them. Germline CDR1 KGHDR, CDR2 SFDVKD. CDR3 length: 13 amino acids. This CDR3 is CATSDSGVYEQYF. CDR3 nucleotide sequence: TGTGCCACCAGTGATTCAGGAGTGTACGAGCAGTACTTC.

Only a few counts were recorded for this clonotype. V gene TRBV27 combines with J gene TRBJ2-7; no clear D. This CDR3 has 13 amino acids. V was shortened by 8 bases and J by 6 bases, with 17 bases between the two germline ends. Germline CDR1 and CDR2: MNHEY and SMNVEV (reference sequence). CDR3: CASSPQIVSEQYF. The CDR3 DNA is TGTGCCAGCTCCCCCCAAATAGTGAGCGAGCAGTACTTC.

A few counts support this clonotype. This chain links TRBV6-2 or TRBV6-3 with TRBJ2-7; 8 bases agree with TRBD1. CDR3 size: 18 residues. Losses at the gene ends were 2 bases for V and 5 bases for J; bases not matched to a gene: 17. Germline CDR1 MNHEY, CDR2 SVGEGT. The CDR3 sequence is CASSYALGDRSRKDEQYF. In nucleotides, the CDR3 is TGTGCCAGCAGTTACGCCCTCGGGGACAGGTCCCGGAAAGACGAGCAGTACTTC.

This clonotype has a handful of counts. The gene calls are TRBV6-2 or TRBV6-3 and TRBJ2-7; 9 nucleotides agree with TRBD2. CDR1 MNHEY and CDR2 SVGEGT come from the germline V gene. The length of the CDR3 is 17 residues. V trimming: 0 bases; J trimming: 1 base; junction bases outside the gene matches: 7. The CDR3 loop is CASSYSPSGVFSYEQYF. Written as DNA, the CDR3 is TGTGCCAGCAGTTACTCGCCTAGCGGGGTTTTTTCCTACGAGCAGTACTTC.

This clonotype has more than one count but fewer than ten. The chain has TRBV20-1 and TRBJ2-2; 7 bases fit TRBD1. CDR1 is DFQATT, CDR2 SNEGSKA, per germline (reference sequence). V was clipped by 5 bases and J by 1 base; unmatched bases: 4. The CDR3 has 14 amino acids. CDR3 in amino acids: CSAGDSKNTGELFF. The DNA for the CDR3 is TGCAGTGCTGGGGACAGCAAGAACACCGGGGAGCTGTTTTTT.

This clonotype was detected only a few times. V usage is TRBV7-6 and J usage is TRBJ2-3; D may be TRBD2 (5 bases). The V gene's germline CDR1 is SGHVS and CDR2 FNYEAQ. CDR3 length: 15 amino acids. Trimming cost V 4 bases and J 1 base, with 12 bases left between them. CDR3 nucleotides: TGTGCCAGCAGCTGGAGGATTGGCGGCACAGATACGCAGTATTTT. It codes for CASSWRIGGTDTQYF.

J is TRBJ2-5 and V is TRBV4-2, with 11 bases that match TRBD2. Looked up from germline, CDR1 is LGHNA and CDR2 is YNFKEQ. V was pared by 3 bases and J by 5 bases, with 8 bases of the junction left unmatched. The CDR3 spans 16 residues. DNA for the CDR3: TGTGCCAGCAGCCACCGTAGCGGGAGGGCCGTGGAGACCCAGTACTTC. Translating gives CASSHRSGRAVETQYF.

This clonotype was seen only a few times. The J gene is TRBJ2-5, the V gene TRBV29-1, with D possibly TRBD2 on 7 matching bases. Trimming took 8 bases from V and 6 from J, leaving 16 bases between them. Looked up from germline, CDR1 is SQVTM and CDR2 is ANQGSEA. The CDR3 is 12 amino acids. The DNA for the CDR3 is TGCAGCTCCGGGACGGGGGGCAAGACCCAGTACTTC. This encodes CSSGTGGKTQYF.

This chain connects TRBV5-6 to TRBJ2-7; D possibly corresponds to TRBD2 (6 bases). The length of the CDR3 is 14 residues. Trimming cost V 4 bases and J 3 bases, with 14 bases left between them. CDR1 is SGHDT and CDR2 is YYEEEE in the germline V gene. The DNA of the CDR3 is TGTGCCAGCAGCAAAACTCGGGGGAACTACGAGCAGTACTTC. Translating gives CASSKTRGNYEQYF.

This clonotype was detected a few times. Here the CDR3 DNA reads TGTGCCTGGAGTGTTGGTTTAAAGTACCAAGAGACCCAGTACTTC. The encoded protein is CAWSVGLKYQETQYF. This chain links TRBV30 with TRBJ2-5; D call uncertain. CDR3 length: 15 residues. Germline values: CDR1 GTSNPN, CDR2 SVGIG (reference sequence). V was cut by 0 bases and J by 0 bases, with 11 bases left in between.

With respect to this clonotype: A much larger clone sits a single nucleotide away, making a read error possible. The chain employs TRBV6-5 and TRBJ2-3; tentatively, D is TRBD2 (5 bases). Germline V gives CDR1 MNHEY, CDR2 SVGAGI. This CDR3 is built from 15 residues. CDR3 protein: CASSYSRERADRQYF. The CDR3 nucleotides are TGTGCCAGCAGTTACTCAAGGGAGCGTGCAGATAGGCAGTATTTT.

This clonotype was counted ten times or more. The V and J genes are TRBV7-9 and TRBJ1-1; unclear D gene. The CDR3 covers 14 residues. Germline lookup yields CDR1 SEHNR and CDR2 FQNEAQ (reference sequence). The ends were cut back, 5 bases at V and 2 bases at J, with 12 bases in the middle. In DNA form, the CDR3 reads TGTGCCAGCAGCCCCCACGAGGGTAACACTGAAGCTTTCTTT. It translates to CASSPHEGNTEAFF.

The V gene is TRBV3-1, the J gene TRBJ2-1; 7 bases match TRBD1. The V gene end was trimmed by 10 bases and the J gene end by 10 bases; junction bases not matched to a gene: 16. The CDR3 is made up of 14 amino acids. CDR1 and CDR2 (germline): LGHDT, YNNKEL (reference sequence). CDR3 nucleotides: TGTGCCACCCGCCGGGACAGTCAGCAATACGAGCAGTTCTTC. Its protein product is CATRRDSQQYEQFF.